This TCR beta chain comes out of a study of T-cell memory formation after mild COVID-19. V lost 0 bases and J lost 0, with 17 bases in between. The germline CDR1 and CDR2 sequences are LNHNV and YYDKDF (reference sequence). This CDR3 spans 18 amino acids. Study outcomes and limitations: Among clones peaking at day 37 in the second wave, SARS-CoV-2 specificity remained unconfirmed.

5'RACE, which relied on constant-segment primers, yielded TCR alpha and TCR beta cDNA libraries carrying sample barcodes and UMIs. MiXCR, run by TCRdb on the 5' RACE reads, gives a single entry per CDR3 protein. In the table there are 140,000 or so distinct CDR3 sequences, around 5.8% of which are singletons. This clonotype has ten or more counts. What it recognizes is unknown. This TCR came from an adult woman who had mild COVID-19 (a few samples of this study predate the infection). Cell type and time point are not known. The sample taken for sequencing was PBMCs or a T cell subset sorted from them (not recorded which). The chain links TRBV15 to TRBJ1-1; TRBD1 is a possible D gene (5 bases). The chain's CDR3 is CATSRDSARQRMNTEAFF. CDR3 coding DNA: TGTGCCACCAGCAGAGATTCCGCGAGACAGAGAATGAACACTGAAGCTTTCTTT. Supplemented by reference TRBV15 and TRBJ1-1, the full variable domain reads DAMVIQNPRYQVTQFGKPVTLSCSQTLNHNVMYWYQQKSSQAPKLLFHYYDKDFNNEADTPDNFQSRRPNTSFCFLDIRSPGLGDTAMYLCATSRDSARQRMNTEAFFGQGTRLTVV.